A single sample is the source of the 16 T cell receptor beta chains below, sequenced in a study of response to subunit inactivated influenza vaccine. TCRdb called the RT-PCR reads again in MiXCR, with one record for every CDR3 protein. This table holds around 570,000 distinct CDR3 sequences, around 8% found once. Sequenced material: PBMCs from blood, taken less than 25 months after vaccination. These receptor sequences come from a man aged 50 to 75 who received an inactivated influenza vaccine.

This clonotype came up many times. The chain has TRBV4-1 and TRBJ2-1; D is undetermined. CDR3 size: 13 residues. V lost 1 base and J 7 bases, leaving 8 bases between the germline ends. The germline V gene encodes CDR1 MGHRA and CDR2 YSYEKL. In DNA form, the CDR3 reads TGCGCCAGCAGCCAAGGTCTCAATAATGAGCAGTTCTTC. The encoded protein is CASSQGLNNEQFF.

This clonotype was picked up many times. The chain links TRBV12-3 or TRBV12-4 to TRBJ1-4; D uncertain. V was pared by 2 bases and J by 5 bases, with 9 bases between. The CDR3 length is 14 residues. The CDR3 nucleotides read TGTGCCAGCAGTTTACGACGAGTCAATGAAAAACTGTTTTTT. Translating gives CASSLRRVNEKLFF.

This clonotype appeared a few times. The rearrangement joins TRBV12-3 or TRBV12-4 to TRBJ2-1; D is perhaps TRBD1 (5 bases). The length of the CDR3 is 14 residues. Trimming removed 1 base at V and 4 bases at J, with 8 bases between. CDR3 in DNA: TGTGCCAGCAGTTTAGTCCCAGGGTACAATGAGCAGTTCTTC. As protein: CASSLVPGYNEQFF.

The CDR3 is CASSLTSGRASEQYF. The CDR3, as DNA: TGTGCCAGCAGTTTAACTAGCGGGAGGGCCTCCGAGCAGTACTTC. J is TRBJ2-7 and V is TRBV6-5, with 13 bases fitting TRBD2. This CDR3 has 15 residues. V gave up 4 bases and J gave up 6 bases; unmatched junction bases: 6. Looked up from germline, CDR1 is MNHEY and CDR2 is SVGAGI.

This clonotype was seen ten or more times. The chain couples TRBV20-1 to TRBJ1-1, with 7 nucleotides matching TRBD1. With V trimmed by 0 bases and J by 3 bases, 7 bases remained unmatched. The CDR3 is 15 amino acids. Germline V lookup: CDR1 DFQATT, CDR2 SNEGSKA (reference sequence). CDR3 coding DNA: TGCAGTGCTAGAGATTGGCACCAGGGGGACACTGAAGCTTTCTTT. This codes for CSARDWHQGDTEAFF.

This clonotype was detected ten times or more. The CDR3 DNA reads as TGTGCCAGCAGCTTACCCGGGACTAGCGGGAGGGCCGGCACCGGGGAGCTGTTTTTT. Translation: CASSLPGTSGRAGTGELFF. The J gene is TRBJ2-2, the V gene TRBV11-1, with 16 bases identical to TRBD2. CDR3 size: 19 residues. The V and J ends lost 2 bases and 4 bases, in that order; junction bases with no gene match: 7. Germline CDR1 reads SGHAT; CDR2 reads FQDESV (reference sequence).

This chain uses TRBV5-1 with TRBJ2-2; D is possibly TRBD2 (6 bases). The CDR3 contains 15 residues. V lost 7 bases and J lost 0, with 13 bases in between. In germline, CDR1 is SGHRS, CDR2 YFSETQ. In DNA, the CDR3 is TGCGCCAGCCGGATGGGGGGAGCGAACACCGGGGAGCTGTTTTTT. Translation gives CASRMGGANTGELFF.

At least ten counts were recorded for this clonotype. This chain uses TRBV4-3 with TRBJ2-4, with D perhaps matching TRBD1 (5 bases). Germline CDR1 is LGHNA and CDR2 is YSLEER. The CDR3 sequence is 13 residues long. Trimming removed 0 bases from V and 7 bases from J, with 7 bases in between. The CDR3 DNA follows: TGCGCCAGCAGCCAAGACAGGGCGAACATTCAGTACTTC. It encodes CASSQDRANIQYF.

In its sample, this clonotype was seen many times. V usage is TRBV12-3 or TRBV12-4 and J usage is TRBJ2-1; D is undetermined. Trimming shortened V by 4 bases and J by 0 bases, and 10 bases separated the two germline ends. CDR3 size: 15 residues. CDR3 loop: CASSYGLSSYNEQFF. The CDR3, as DNA: TGTGCCAGCAGTTACGGGTTGAGCTCCTACAATGAGCAGTTCTTC.

The rearrangement uses TRBV5-1 and TRBJ2-5; no definite D call. Germline values: CDR1 SGHRS, CDR2 YFSETQ. V lost 6 bases and J 0 bases, leaving 12 bases between the germline ends. This CDR3 spans 14 amino acids. The CDR3 reads CASTRAGYQETQYF. CDR3 nucleotide sequence: TGCGCCAGCACCCGGGCCGGATACCAAGAGACCCAGTACTTC.

The chain couples TRBV18 to TRBJ1-1; D remains unclear. The germline V and J ends were trimmed by 0 bases and 6 bases, with 5 bases remaining between them. The CDR3 runs 12 residues. Germline CDR1 KGHSH, CDR2 LQKENI. CDR3 bases: TGTGCCAGCTCACCACCGAAGGCTGAAGCTTTCTTT. Amino acid sequence: CASSPPKAEAFF.

The rearrangement uses TRBV2 and TRBJ2-3; maybe TRBD1 (5 bases). Per germline, CDR1 SNHLY and CDR2 FYNNEI. Between the trimmed V and J ends, which lost 7 bases and 1 base, there was a span of 15 bases. The CDR3 is made up of 15 amino acids. The CDR3 DNA is TGTGCCAGCAAAGGGGCCCCGGCCGGCACAGATACGCAGTATTTT. This sequence encodes CASKGAPAGTDTQYF.

This clonotype has ten or more counts. V is TRBV3-1 and J is TRBJ1-4, with D unclear. Trimming pared 4 bases from V and 3 bases from J, leaving 9 bases between. CDR3 length: 14 residues. Germline lookup yields CDR1 LGHDT and CDR2 YNNKEL (reference sequence). CDR3 protein: CASSPGVPNEKLFF. The CDR3 DNA follows: TGTGCCAGCAGCCCGGGCGTACCTAATGAAAAACTGTTTTTT. The complete variable domain, with remaining parts taken from reference TRBV3-1 and TRBJ1-4, reads DTAVSQTPKYLVTQMGNDKSIKCEQNLGHDTMYWYKQDSKKFLKIMFSYNNKELIINETVPNRFSPKSPDKAHLNLHINSLELGDSAVYFCASSPGVPNEKLFFGSGTQLSVL.

V usage is TRBV9 and J usage is TRBJ2-3; TRBD1 matches at 12 bases. The CDR3 has 15 amino acids. V was pared by 3 bases and J by 6 bases, with 5 bases of the junction left unmatched. The germline CDR1 and CDR2 sequences are SGDLS and YYNGEE. CDR3 nucleotide sequence: TGTGCCAGCAGCGGTGGGACAGGGGGCGTTGATACGCAGTATTTT. Its translation is CASSGGTGGVDTQYF.

There are a few counts of this clonotype. The rearrangement joins TRBV5-1 to TRBJ2-3; D gene uncertain. Germline loops: CDR1 SGHRS, CDR2 YFSETQ. With 4 bases removed from V and 0 bases from J, the gap between germline ends came to 12 bases. The CDR3 runs 15 residues. CDR3 loop: CASSGLPGSTDTQYF. DNA of the CDR3: TGCGCCAGCAGCGGGCTTCCCGGTAGCACAGATACGCAGTATTTT.

The table lists this clonotype with a few counts. The chain's CDR3 is CAIRSGNNEQFF. The CDR3 DNA sequence: TGTGCCATCAGAAGCGGAAACAATGAGCAGTTCTTC. V is TRBV10-3 and J is TRBJ2-1, with D possibly TRBD2 on 5 matching bases. Per the germline V gene, CDR1 is ENHRY and CDR2 is SYGVKD. Between the trimmed V and J ends, which lost 6 bases and 5 bases, there was a span of 8 bases. The CDR3 totals 12 residues.